The next 16 T cell receptor beta chains were all read from a single sample in a study of T cells in tuberculosis. As to time point: new active TB diagnosis, blood taken before or within 7 days of starting treatment. Generated by immunoSEQ multiplex PCR, the TCRdb table keeps only in-frame clones and is missing some. In the table there are 20,000 to 25,000 clones, approximately 85% of which are singletons. This specimen consisted of PBMCs, obtained at tuberculosis diagnosis. These receptors were collected from an adult with tuberculosis.

The chain combines TRBV7-9 with TRBJ1-2, with D possibly matching TRBD1 (6 bases). The CDR3 loop spans 14 amino acids. The V and J ends lost 3 bases and 7 bases respectively, with 15 bases between them. The germline CDR1 and CDR2 sequences are SEHNR and FQNEAQ (reference sequence). CDR3 sequence reads: CASSFGEGGTGYTF. As DNA, the CDR3 is TGTGCCAGCAGCTTTGGGGAGGGGGGTACTGGCTACACCTTC.

The sample holds one count of this clone. This chain connects TRBV6-5 to TRBJ1-1, with no clear D. Germline V lookup: CDR1 MNHEY, CDR2 SVGAGI. CDR3 size: 13 residues. V was cut by 2 bases and J by 5 bases, with 9 bases left in between. CDR3 nucleotides: TGTGCCAGCAGTTACGGCGGAAGGACTGAAGCTTTCTTT. Translated, it gives CASSYGGRTEAFF.

The chain recombines TRBV6-1 with TRBJ1-5; D is perhaps TRBD1 (6 bases). The germline V and J ends were trimmed by 5 bases and 7 bases, with 15 bases remaining between them. CDR3 length: 14 amino acids. The germline V gene encodes CDR1 MNHNS and CDR2 SASEGT. The CDR3 DNA reads as TGTGCCAGCAGTATCCCACAGGGCGGACAGCCCCAGCATTTT. Amino acid sequence: CASSIPQGGQPQHF.

J is TRBJ1-1 and V is TRBV19; no firm D call. Germline V gives CDR1 LNHDA, CDR2 SQIVND (reference sequence). This CDR3 has 14 residues. The V and J ends lost 3 bases and 4 bases respectively, with 12 bases between them. This CDR3 is CASSITGYGTEAFF. CDR3 nucleotide sequence: TGTGCCAGTAGTATTACGGGTTACGGCACTGAAGCTTTCTTT.

V gene TRBV5-1 combines with J gene TRBJ1-1; D is ambiguous. The ends were cut back, 9 bases at V and 1 base at J, with 7 bases in the middle. Germline V CDR1 and CDR2: SGHRS, YFSETQ. The CDR3 spans 11 residues. The CDR3 region is CATRGNTEAFF. The DNA of the CDR3 is TGCGCCACCCGGGGGAACACTGAAGCTTTCTTT.

The chain uses TRBV25-1 and TRBJ1-5; D not certain. Germline V CDR1 and CDR2: MGHDK, SYGVNS. This CDR3 has 13 amino acids. V shed 1 base and J shed 5 bases, with 6 bases lying between them. DNA of the CDR3: TGTGCCAGCAGTGAATCCCCTCATCAGCCCCAGCATTTT. As protein: CASSESPHQPQHF.

The J gene is TRBJ2-3, the V gene TRBV6-5, with TRBD2 matching 8 bases. The CDR3 totals 15 residues. Germline V gene lookup returns CDR1 MNHEY and CDR2 SVGAGI. V shed 6 bases, J shed 5 bases, and the junction held 10 bases outside the gene matches. The CDR3 coding sequence is TGTGCCAGCAGAGCGCACGGGGGGGTGAGAGATACGCAGTATTTT. As protein: CASRAHGGVRDTQYF.

The chain employs TRBV10-3 and TRBJ2-2, with 10 positions matching TRBD2. V was pared by 10 bases and J by 3 bases, with 5 bases of the junction left unmatched. Germline CDR1 ENHRY, CDR2 SYGVKD. The CDR3 is made up of 14 amino acids. DNA for the CDR3: TGTGCCACCGGGACTAGCGTTGACACCGGGGAGCTGTTTTTT. It translates to CATGTSVDTGELFF.

This chain uses TRBV27 with TRBJ1-6; 7 bases are shared with TRBD1. Germline V lookup: CDR1 MNHEY, CDR2 SMNVEV (reference sequence). J lost 0 bases, V lost 5 bases, and 13 bases had no gene match. This CDR3 comprises 19 residues. As DNA, the CDR3 is TGTGCCAGCAGTGCCCCCCGAGGGGGCTTGAGCTCCTATAATTCACCCCTCCACTTT. Its translation: CASSAPRGGLSSYNSPLHF.

The rearrangement links TRBV15 to TRBJ2-7, with D hard to call. Looked up from germline, CDR1 is LNHNV and CDR2 is YYDKDF (reference sequence). With 0 bases removed from V and 0 bases from J, the gap between germline ends came to 6 bases. The CDR3 spans 14 residues. This CDR3 is CATSRDWASYEQYF. The CDR3, as DNA: TGTGCCACCAGCAGAGATTGGGCCTCCTACGAGCAGTACTTC.

Only one count was recorded for this clone. The gene calls are TRBV5-1 and TRBJ1-3; D remains ambiguous. CDR3 length equals 12 residues. Germline V lookup: CDR1 SGHRS, CDR2 YFSETQ. Trimming took 3 bases from V and 4 from J, leaving 5 bases between them. CDR3 protein: CASSSQGNTIYF. The CDR3, as DNA: TGCGCCAGCAGCTCACAGGGAAACACCATATATTTT.

The chain uses TRBV28 and TRBJ2-1; 12 bases are shared with TRBD2. The length of the CDR3 is 14 residues. Per the germline V gene, CDR1 is MDHEN and CDR2 is SYDVKM. Germline trimming cut 6 bases from V and 9 bases from J; bases unmatched to any gene: 6. The CDR3 DNA reads as TGTGCCAGCAGGACTAGCGGGAGTCGGAGTGAGCAGTTCTTC. This encodes CASRTSGSRSEQFF.

The rearrangement links TRBV5-6 to TRBJ2-3; TRBD2 aligns across 7 bases. Germline loops: CDR1 SGHDT, CDR2 YYEEEE. CDR3 length: 16 residues. J was trimmed by 2 bases and V by 6 bases; bases with no gene match: 12. For the CDR3, the DNA is TGTGCCAGCAAGGATTCCCGGACTAGATCCACAGATACGCAGTATTTT. Translated, it gives CASKDSRTRSTDTQYF.

The genes are TRBV7-9 and TRBJ2-3; possibly TRBD2 for D (5 bases). Germline values: CDR1 SEHNR, CDR2 FQNEAQ (reference sequence). The length of the CDR3 is 14 residues. Trimming shortened V by 5 bases and J by 3 bases, and 12 bases separated the two germline ends. The CDR3 sequence is CASSVKRVTDTQYF. In DNA form, the CDR3 reads TGTGCCAGCAGCGTCAAGAGGGTGACAGATACGCAGTATTTT.

The genes are TRBV9 and TRBJ1-4, with 9 bases aligning to TRBD1. With V trimmed by 2 bases and J by 4 bases, 3 bases remained unmatched. The CDR3 consists of 15 residues. The germline CDR1 and CDR2 sequences are SGDLS and YYNGEE. DNA for the CDR3: TGTGCCAGCAGCGTCAGGACAGGGGTTAATGAAAAACTGTTTTTT. Amino acid sequence: CASSVRTGVNEKLFF.

This sequence joins TRBV19 and TRBJ1-2; the D gene is possibly TRBD1 (6 bases). The CDR3 is made up of 15 amino acids. From germline, CDR1 is LNHDA and CDR2 SQIVND (reference sequence). The V end lost 0 bases, the J end lost 4 bases, and 12 bases lay between the germline ends. The CDR3 sequence: CASSIDLQGTYGYTF. Here the CDR3 DNA reads TGTGCCAGTAGTATAGACTTACAGGGAACCTATGGCTACACCTTC.